Below are 19 T cell receptor beta chains sequenced from a single sample in a study of a mutant IDH1 vaccine in newly diagnosed glioma (dated by TCRdb to about 2021). What the time point label conveys for this sample: week 23, last vaccination. A 20-mer mutant IDH1 peptide at 300 micrograms in Montanide made up each vaccine dose, which was injected subcutaneously together with topical imiquimod. The library was built by means of the immunoSEQ multiplex PCR assay. Here the immuneACCESS table is served through TCRdb, limited to in-frame sequences with V and J called. Missing clones are a known gap in these copies; in checked studies unresolved V genes cover under half, and the rest lacks a known reason. The sample has around 34,000 clones on record, roughly four fifths of them singletons. The ten largest clones represent 5.1% of the sample. No cognate antigen is known for these TCRs. This material consisted of PBMCs, taken from a glioma patient whose treatment included an IDH1 peptide vaccine. All receptors come from a man between 40 and 49 years old with glioma.

The chain employs TRBV16 and TRBJ2-1, with D unresolved. Germline assignment: CDR1 KGHSY and CDR2 FQNENV. V dropped 4 bases and J dropped 0 bases, with 22 bases sitting between them. CDR3 length equals 19 residues. In DNA, the CDR3 is TGTGCCAGCAGCCGAAGCCCCCCCGGCCGAATAAGCTCCTACAATGAGCAGTTCTTC. Its translation: CASSRSPPGRISSYNEQFF.

The V call is TRBV6-1, the J call TRBJ2-1; 12 bases fit TRBD2. Germline CDR1 MNHNS, CDR2 SASEGT. The CDR3 runs 20 residues. Losses at the gene ends were 0 bases for V and 7 bases for J; bases not matched to a gene: 16. The CDR3 coding sequence is TGTGCCAGCAGTGAAGCGCAGTCTAGCGGGAGGGTTCTGCCCTGGAATGAGCAGTTCTTC. This sequence encodes CASSEAQSSGRVLPWNEQFF.

The chain combines TRBV5-1 with TRBJ2-1; D uncertain. The CDR3 sequence is 13 residues long. V lost 1 base and J lost 8, with 10 bases in between. CDR1 is SGHRS, CDR2 YFSETQ, per germline. The CDR3 bases are TGCGCCAGCAGCTTGATGGTCGGCGATGAGCAGTTCTTC. It codes for CASSLMVGDEQFF.

The chain uses TRBV5-1 and TRBJ2-1; 8 nucleotides agree with TRBD2. V shed 4 bases, J shed 6 bases, and the junction held 6 bases outside the gene matches. CDR3 size: 14 residues. The germline V gene has CDR1 SGHRS and CDR2 YFSETQ. CDR3 DNA sequence: TGCGCCAGCAGCCCCGGGGGGGGCGGCAATGAGCAGTTCTTC. It codes for CASSPGGGGNEQFF.

The rearrangement uses TRBV19 and TRBJ2-5; maybe TRBD2 (6 bases). Germline CDR1 and CDR2: LNHDA and SQIVND (reference sequence). The germline V and J ends were trimmed by 3 bases and 5 bases, with 16 bases remaining between them. The CDR3 has 15 amino acids. The CDR3, as DNA: TGTGCCAGTAGTATGGCCCAGCCGGGAGAGGAGACCCAGTACTTC. Translated, it gives CASSMAQPGEETQYF.

This chain links TRBV5-4 with TRBJ1-5; D remains unclear. Trimming stripped 6 bases from V and 4 bases from J, with 14 bases between. The CDR3 sequence is 14 residues long. Germline CDR1 SGHNT, CDR2 YYREEE (reference sequence). CDR3 region: CASTIYGINQPQHF. The CDR3, as DNA: TGTGCCAGCACGATATACGGAATAAATCAGCCCCAGCATTTT.

The rearrangement uses TRBV6-5 and TRBJ2-5; D is unresolved. The J call is doubtful: the DNA matches TRBJ2-7 better. The CDR3 extends over 13 amino acids. CDR1 MNHEY and CDR2 SVGAGI come from the germline V gene. The CDR3 region is CASSYGKPYEQYF. As DNA, the CDR3 is TGTGCCAGCAGTTACGGGAAGCCCTACGAGCAGTACTTC.

This clone showed up just a few times. The chain recombines TRBV30 with TRBJ1-5; TRBD1 aligns across 8 bases. Germline lookup yields CDR1 GTSNPN and CDR2 SVGIG (reference sequence). V trimming: 3 bases; J trimming: 5 bases; junction bases outside the gene matches: 3. The CDR3 is made up of 13 amino acids. For the CDR3, the DNA is TGTGCCTGGAGGGACAGGGCGGATCAGCCCCAGCATTTT. This encodes CAWRDRADQPQHF.

This chain connects TRBV29-1 to TRBJ2-5; D not resolved. The CDR3 covers 12 residues. The V and J ends lost 3 bases and 5 bases respectively, with 10 bases between them. CDR1 is SQVTM, CDR2 ANQGSEA, per germline. CDR3 in amino acids: CSVDRTRETQYF. The CDR3 bases are TGCAGCGTTGACCGTACGCGGGAGACCCAGTACTTC. The variable domain in full, with the rest retrieved from reference TRBV29-1 and TRBJ2-5, is SAVISQKPSRDICQRGTSLTIQCQVDSQVTMMFWYRQQPGQSLTLIATANQGSEATYESGFVIDKFPISRPNLTFSTLTVSNMSPEDSSIYLCSVDRTRETQYFGPGTRLLVL.

The chain is built from TRBV7-6 and TRBJ2-5, with TRBD2 matching over 9 bases. The CDR3 length is 16 residues. Losses at the gene ends were 3 bases for V and 4 bases for J; bases not matched to a gene: 9. Germline V gene sequence: CDR1 SGHVS, CDR2 FNYEAQ. CDR3 in amino acids: CASSFGGGRALETQYF. The DNA of the CDR3 is TGTGCCAGCAGCTTCGGTGGCGGGAGGGCCTTAGAGACCCAGTACTTC.

The rearrangement uses TRBV7-2 and TRBJ2-1; the match to TRBD2 covers 9 bases. Germline V gene lookup returns CDR1 SGHTA and CDR2 FQGNSA. Trimming took 1 base from V and 0 from J; bases not matched to a gene: 1. This CDR3 is built from 16 residues. This chain's CDR3 is CASSLDSGSSYNEQFF. The CDR3 DNA reads as TGTGCCAGCAGCTTAGATAGCGGGAGCTCCTACAATGAGCAGTTCTTC.

This rearrangement joins TRBV4-2 to TRBJ1-3; the D gene is possibly TRBD1 (6 bases). CDR3 length equals 15 residues. Germline V lookup: CDR1 LGHNA, CDR2 YNFKEQ. V was cut by 2 bases and J by 3 bases, with 11 bases left in between. CDR3 region: CASSQTGLSGNTIYF. The CDR3 nucleotides are TGTGCCAGCAGCCAAACAGGGTTGAGTGGAAACACCATATATTTT.

The V call is TRBV6-1, the J call TRBJ2-7; the D gene could be TRBD1 or TRBD2 (5 bases each). The germline V gene encodes CDR1 MNHNS and CDR2 SASEGT. The CDR3 covers 14 residues. Trimming stripped 2 bases from V and 4 bases from J, with 12 bases between. CDR3 protein: CASSELGDVYEQYF. Written as DNA, the CDR3 is TGTGCCAGCAGTGAATTGGGGGACGTATACGAGCAGTACTTC.

The rearrangement uses TRBV6-1 and TRBJ2-7, with 8 positions matching TRBD1. Trimming removed 0 bases from V and 9 bases from J; junction bases left unmatched: 10. Germline CDR1 is MNHNS and CDR2 is SASEGT. This CDR3 comprises 15 residues. CDR3 sequence: CASSEAWTGSPPQYF. The CDR3 DNA sequence: TGTGCCAGCAGTGAAGCCTGGACAGGGTCCCCCCCGCAGTACTTC.

The rearrangement uses TRBV11-2 and TRBJ1-1, with 12 positions matching TRBD1. The CDR3 extends over 16 amino acids. CDR1 and CDR2 (germline): SGHAT, FQNNGV. The V segment lost 5 bases and the J segment 0 bases; nucleotides outside the gene matches: 4. The CDR3 coding sequence is TGTGCCAGCAGCCTAGGGACAGGGGGCGTGAACACTGAAGCTTTCTTT. As protein: CASSLGTGGVNTEAFF.

The chain uses TRBV18 and TRBJ2-4; 7 nucleotides align to TRBD1. CDR3 length equals 16 residues. The V gene end was trimmed by 5 bases and the J gene end by 3 bases; junction bases not matched to a gene: 10. Germline V gene data show CDR1 as KGHSH and CDR2 as LQKENI. The CDR3: CASSGQTGFGKNIQYF. The CDR3 region has the DNA TGTGCCAGCTCAGGCCAGACAGGGTTCGGCAAAAACATTCAGTACTTC. Complete variable domain (other parts from reference TRBV18 and TRBJ2-4): NAGVMQNPRHLVRRRGQEARLRCSPMKGHSHVYWYRQLPEEGLKFMVYLQKENIIDESGMPKERFSAEFPKEGPSILRIQQVVRGDSAAYFCASSGQTGFGKNIQYFGAGTRLSVL.

This clone was detected only once. The rearrangement links TRBV13 to TRBJ1-6; a weak D match, TRBD1 (5 bases). The CDR3 is made up of 14 amino acids. Germline V gene data show CDR1 as PRHDT and CDR2 as FYEKMQ (reference sequence). Between the trimmed V and J ends, which lost 7 bases and 8 bases, there was a span of 15 bases. DNA of the CDR3: TGTGCCAGCACCTCGGGGCTGGGGGATTCACCCCTCCACTTT. Encoded protein: CASTSGLGDSPLHF.

This clone was seen only a few times. The chain carries TRBV11-1 and TRBJ1-1; possible D gene TRBD1, 6 bases. The V gene's germline CDR1 is SGHAT and CDR2 FQDESV (reference sequence). V gave up 1 base and J gave up 0 bases, with 9 bases separating them. The CDR3 has 15 amino acids. CDR3 loop: CASSLGQGMNTEAFF. In nucleotides, the CDR3 is TGTGCCAGCAGCTTAGGCCAGGGGATGAACACTGAAGCTTTCTTT.

This chain joins TRBV29-1 and TRBJ2-3; D is ambiguous. With 0 bases removed from V and 5 bases from J, the gap between germline ends came to 9 bases. The germline gives CDR1 SQVTM, CDR2 ANQGSEA. This CDR3 is built from 13 residues. This CDR3 is CSVEERWGDTQYF. The CDR3, as DNA: TGCAGCGTTGAAGAGCGGTGGGGAGATACGCAGTATTTT.